The 17 T cell receptor beta chains presented below share a single source sample, sequenced in a study of blood T cell repertoires in COVID-19. The table came from immunoSEQ multiplex PCR; TCRdb's copy has only in-frame clones and leaves some out. The profile shows nearly 300,000 clones, 89% of them singletons. The sequenced sample consisted of PBMCs or T cells enriched from blood (not recorded which). The receptors were gathered from a woman in her forties or fifties who had been exposed to COVID-19.

This clone was detected a few times. The CDR3 reads CASSLATMTNSPLHF. The CDR3 coding sequence is TGTGCCAGCAGCTTAGCGACCATGACAAATTCACCCCTCCACTTT. This sequence joins TRBV7-9 and TRBJ1-6; D is uncertain. The CDR3 is made up of 15 amino acids. Deletions cut 0 bases from V and 7 bases from J, with 10 bases between. Germline CDR1 and CDR2: SEHNR and FQNEAQ (reference sequence). The whole variable domain, remainder taken from reference TRBV7-9 and TRBJ1-6, is DTGVSQNPRHKITKRGQNVTFRCDPISEHNRLYWYRQTLGQGPEFLTYFQNEAQLEKSRLLSDRFSAERPKGSFSTLEIQRTEQGDSAMYLCASSLATMTNSPLHFGNGTRLTVT.

This clone was counted once. The chain joins TRBV6-5 to TRBJ2-4; D is possibly TRBD1 (5 bases). The V end was cut by 5 bases, the J end by 3 bases, with 11 bases between. Germline V gene data show CDR1 as MNHEY and CDR2 as SVGAGI. The CDR3 consists of 14 residues. DNA for the CDR3: TGTGCCAGCAGTAGACCGCAGGGCAAAAACATTCAGTACTTC. Translating gives CASSRPQGKNIQYF.

This chain joins TRBV10-3 and TRBJ2-2, with unresolved D. CDR1 ENHRY and CDR2 SYGVKD come from the germline V gene. V dropped 7 bases and J dropped 1 base, with 10 bases sitting between them. The CDR3 length is 14 residues. CDR3 region: CAIKGERNTGELFF. CDR3 nucleotide sequence: TGTGCCATCAAAGGAGAACGGAACACCGGGGAGCTGTTTTTT.

The chain recombines TRBV5-6 with TRBJ1-4; TRBD1 aligns across 12 bases. CDR1 and CDR2 from the germline V gene are SGHDT and YYEEEE. J lost 7 bases, V lost 4 bases, and 8 bases had no gene match. This CDR3 contains 16 residues. The CDR3 region is CASSIAGTGGSEKLFF. The CDR3 DNA reads TGTGCCAGCAGCATCGCCGGGACAGGGGGCAGTGAAAAACTGTTTTTT.

The chain recombines TRBV2 with TRBJ1-1, with D maybe TRBD1 (6 bases). The CDR3 contains 13 residues. Per germline, CDR1 SNHLY and CDR2 FYNNEI. Trimming removed 2 bases from V and 5 bases from J, with 9 bases in between. CDR3 residues: CASSETRGTEAFF. The CDR3 DNA reads as TGTGCCAGCAGTGAAACTAGGGGGACTGAAGCTTTCTTT.

CDR3 coding DNA: TGTGCCAGCAGCTTGTTGTGGGGGGGCACAGATACGCAGTATTTT. Its protein is CASSLLWGGTDTQYF. The chain joins TRBV5-5 to TRBJ2-3; weak D call: TRBD2 (6 bases). V lost 1 base, J lost 1 base, and 10 bases lay in between. The CDR3 extends over 15 amino acids. The germline CDR1 and CDR2 sequences are SGHKS and YYEKEE (reference sequence).

V and J are TRBV29-1 and TRBJ2-3, with a tentative D call TRBD1 (6 bases). CDR1 SQVTM and CDR2 ANQGSEA come from the germline V gene. Deletions cut 2 bases from V and 1 base from J, with 16 bases between. This CDR3 has 16 residues. This CDR3 is CSVETYRVKGTDTQYF. CDR3 nucleotides: TGCAGCGTTGAAACCTACAGGGTAAAGGGCACAGATACGCAGTATTTT.

The J gene is TRBJ2-1, the V gene TRBV14; D is possibly TRBD1 (5 bases). Germline assignment: CDR1 SGHDN and CDR2 FVKESK. This CDR3 is 15 amino acids long. V gave up 4 bases and J gave up 7 bases, with 17 bases separating them. The DNA of the CDR3 is TGTGCCAGCAGCCCTCCGACAGCCCCGAGAAATGAGCAGTTCTTC. Residues: CASSPPTAPRNEQFF.

As concerns this clone: This CDR3 is also generated by other DNA sequences in the sample. The chain links TRBV4-1 to TRBJ1-1, with D possibly TRBD1 on 6 matching bases. The germline V gene encodes CDR1 MGHRA and CDR2 YSYEKL. The CDR3 consists of 14 residues. The ends were cut back, 0 bases at V and 2 bases at J, with 7 bases in the middle. CDR3 in DNA: TGCGCCAGCAGCCAAGACAGGGGCAACACTGAAGCTTTCTTT. It yields the protein CASSQDRGNTEAFF.

The rearrangement uses TRBV7-2 and TRBJ1-1; TRBD1 agrees at 7 bases. Losses at the gene ends were 7 bases for V and 1 base for J; bases not matched to a gene: 3. Germline-derived CDR1 and CDR2 are SGHTA and FQGNSA. The CDR3 consists of 13 residues. The CDR3 nucleotides are TGTGCCAGCACCCGGGACAGGAACACTGAAGCTTTCTTT. Its translation: CASTRDRNTEAFF.

In DNA, the CDR3 is TGTGCCAGCAGCTTAGGGCAGGGGACCGGGGAGCTGTTTTTT. It translates to CASSLGQGTGELFF. The V and J genes are TRBV7-9 and TRBJ2-2, with D perhaps matching TRBD1 (6 bases). The CDR3 extends over 14 amino acids. Germline loops: CDR1 SEHNR, CDR2 FQNEAQ (reference sequence). Trimming took off 1 base at V and 5 bases at J, with 8 bases between the two ends.

This clone was counted a single time. The chain couples TRBV4-1 to TRBJ1-1; perhaps TRBD1 as D (5 bases). The V and J ends lost 6 bases and 2 bases respectively, with 19 bases between them. CDR1 is MGHRA, CDR2 YSYEKL, per germline. The CDR3 is 16 amino acids. DNA for the CDR3: TGCGCCAGCAGTTCCGCTTTAGACAGCGCAAACACTGAAGCTTTCTTT. Translation: CASSSALDSANTEAFF.

This clone was observed once. The chain couples TRBV7-8 to TRBJ2-1; TRBD2 agrees at 11 bases. In germline, CDR1 is SGHVS, CDR2 FQNEAQ. The CDR3 runs to 17 residues. Trimming cost V 5 bases and J 9 bases; bases outside gene matches: 15. The CDR3 nucleotides are TGTGCCAGCAGCCGAGGACTAGCGGGCGCGGGAGATGGTGAGCAGTTCTTC. Translated, it gives CASSRGLAGAGDGEQFF.

On this clone: Relative to the germline gene, one junction end is altered; a read error may explain this. CDR3 DNA: TGCAGACCCTTCCAGTTCCCATCTTTT. This gives the protein CRPFQFPSF. The chain recombines TRBV20-1 with TRBJ1-3; D unclear. The germline V gene has CDR1 DFQATT and CDR2 SNEGSKA (reference sequence). CDR3 length: 9 residues.

The rearrangement joins TRBV4-1 to TRBJ1-5, with a weak D call TRBD1 (5 bases). V was pared by 0 bases and J by 0 bases, with 12 bases between. Germline CDR1 reads MGHRA; CDR2 reads YSYEKL. The CDR3 runs 17 residues. The chain's CDR3 is CASSQDSRVYSNQPQHF. CDR3 coding DNA: TGCGCCAGCAGCCAAGACTCCAGGGTATATAGCAATCAGCCCCAGCATTTT.

This clone came up a few times. The chain employs TRBV11-2 and TRBJ2-7; a possible D gene is TRBD2 (6 bases). This CDR3 spans 13 amino acids. Trimming left V 5 bases short and J 5 bases short, with 13 bases between. From germline, CDR1 is SGHAT and CDR2 FQNNGV. CDR3 DNA sequence: TGTGCCAGCAGCGTCGGGACTTTTCACGAGCAGTACTTC. Encoded protein: CASSVGTFHEQYF. The whole variable domain, filled in from reference TRBV11-2 and TRBJ2-7, reads EAGVAQSPRYKIIEKRQSVAFWCNPISGHATLYWYQQILGQGPKLLIQFQNNGVVDDSQLPKDRFSAERLKGVDSTLKIQPAKLEDSAVYLCASSVGTFHEQYFGPGTRLTVT.

The V call is TRBV28, the J call TRBJ2-1, with a tentative D call TRBD2 (5 bases). CDR3 length: 15 residues. The germline gives CDR1 MDHEN, CDR2 SYDVKM. Trimming took 1 base from V and 0 from J, leaving 7 bases between them. The CDR3 protein is CASSLYGSSYNEQFF. Written as DNA, the CDR3 is TGTGCCAGCAGTTTATATGGGAGCTCCTACAATGAGCAGTTCTTC.